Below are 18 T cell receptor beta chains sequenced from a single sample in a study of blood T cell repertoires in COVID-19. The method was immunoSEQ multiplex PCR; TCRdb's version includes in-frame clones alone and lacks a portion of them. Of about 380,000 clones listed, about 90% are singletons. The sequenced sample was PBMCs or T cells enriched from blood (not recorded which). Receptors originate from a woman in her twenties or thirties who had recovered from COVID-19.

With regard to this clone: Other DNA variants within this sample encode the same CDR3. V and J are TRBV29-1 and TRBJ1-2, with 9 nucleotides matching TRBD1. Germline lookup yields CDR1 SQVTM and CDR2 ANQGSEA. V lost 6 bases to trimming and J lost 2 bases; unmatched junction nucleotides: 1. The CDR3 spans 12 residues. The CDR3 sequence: CSVGTGNYGYTF. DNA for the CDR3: TGCAGCGTCGGGACAGGGAACTATGGCTACACCTTC.

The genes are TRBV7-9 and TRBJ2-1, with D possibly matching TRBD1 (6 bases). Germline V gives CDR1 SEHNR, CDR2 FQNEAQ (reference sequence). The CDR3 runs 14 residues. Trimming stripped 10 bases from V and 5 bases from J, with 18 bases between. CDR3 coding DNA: TGTGCCATCCCTAAGGAGGACAGAAACAATGAGCAGTTCTTC. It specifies CAIPKEDRNNEQFF.

The CDR3 DNA reads as TGTGCCAGCAGTTACCGCGGACAGGGGTGGACCGGGGAGCTGTTTTTT. This translates into CASSYRGQGWTGELFF. V and J are TRBV6-5 and TRBJ2-2, with 9 bases that match TRBD1. J lost 5 bases, V lost 2 bases, and 6 bases had no gene match. CDR3 size: 16 residues. CDR1 is MNHEY and CDR2 is SVGAGI in the germline V gene.

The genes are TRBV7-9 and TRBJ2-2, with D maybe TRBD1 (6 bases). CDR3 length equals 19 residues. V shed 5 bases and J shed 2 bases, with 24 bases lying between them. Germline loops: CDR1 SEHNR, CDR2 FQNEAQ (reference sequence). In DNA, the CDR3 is TGTGCCAGCAGCCCTAGAAGAACAGGGTTTGAGGTTAACACCGGGGAGCTGTTTTTT. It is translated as CASSPRRTGFEVNTGELFF. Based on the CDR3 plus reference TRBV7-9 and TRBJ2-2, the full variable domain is DTGVSQNPRHKITKRGQNVTFRCDPISEHNRLYWYRQTLGQGPEFLTYFQNEAQLEKSRLLSDRFSAERPKGSFSTLEIQRTEQGDSAMYLCASSPRRTGFEVNTGELFFGEGSRLTVL.

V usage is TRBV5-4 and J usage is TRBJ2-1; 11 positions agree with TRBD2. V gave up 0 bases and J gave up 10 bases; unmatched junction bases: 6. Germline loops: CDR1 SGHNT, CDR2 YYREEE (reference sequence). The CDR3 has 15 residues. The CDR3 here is CASSLGLAGGEEQFF. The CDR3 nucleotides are TGTGCCAGCAGCTTGGGTTTAGCGGGAGGGGAGGAGCAGTTCTTC. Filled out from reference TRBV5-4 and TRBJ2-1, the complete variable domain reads ETGVTQSPTHLIKTRGQQVTLRCSSQSGHNTVSWYQQALGQGPQFIFQYYREEENGRGNFPPRFSGLQFPNYSSELNVNALELDDSALYLCASSLGLAGGEEQFFGPGTRLTVL.

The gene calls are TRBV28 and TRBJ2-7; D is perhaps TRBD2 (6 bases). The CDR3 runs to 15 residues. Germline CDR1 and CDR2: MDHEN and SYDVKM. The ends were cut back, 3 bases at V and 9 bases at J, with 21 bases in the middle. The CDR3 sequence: CASSFPERARGGQYF. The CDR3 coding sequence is TGTGCCAGCAGTTTTCCGGAGCGGGCGAGGGGAGGGCAGTACTTC.

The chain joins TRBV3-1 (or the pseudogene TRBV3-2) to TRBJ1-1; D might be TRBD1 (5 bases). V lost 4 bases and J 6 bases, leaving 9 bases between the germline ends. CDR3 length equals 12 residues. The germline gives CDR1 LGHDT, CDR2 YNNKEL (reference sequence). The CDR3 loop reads CASSRQGAEAFF. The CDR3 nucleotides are TGTGCCAGCAGCCGCCAGGGCGCTGAAGCTTTCTTT.

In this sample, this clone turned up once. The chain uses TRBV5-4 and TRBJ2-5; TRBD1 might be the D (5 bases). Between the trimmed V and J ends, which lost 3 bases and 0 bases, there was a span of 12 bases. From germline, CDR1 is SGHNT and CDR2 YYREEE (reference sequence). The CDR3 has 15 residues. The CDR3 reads CASSYLKGDQETQYF. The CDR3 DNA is TGTGCCAGCAGCTACCTGAAAGGGGACCAAGAGACCCAGTACTTC.

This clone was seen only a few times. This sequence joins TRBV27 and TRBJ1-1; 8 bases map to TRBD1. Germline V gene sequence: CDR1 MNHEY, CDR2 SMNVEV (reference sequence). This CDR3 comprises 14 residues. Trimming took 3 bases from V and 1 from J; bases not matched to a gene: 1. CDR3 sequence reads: CASSLGQENTEAFF. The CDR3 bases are TGTGCCAGCAGTTTGGGACAGGAGAACACTGAAGCTTTCTTT.

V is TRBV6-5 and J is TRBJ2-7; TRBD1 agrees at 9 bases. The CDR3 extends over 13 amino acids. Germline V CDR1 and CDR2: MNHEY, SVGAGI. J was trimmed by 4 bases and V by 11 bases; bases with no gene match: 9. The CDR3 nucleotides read TGTGCCGCAGGACAGGGGCCCACTTACGAGCAGTACTTC. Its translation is CAAGQGPTYEQYF.

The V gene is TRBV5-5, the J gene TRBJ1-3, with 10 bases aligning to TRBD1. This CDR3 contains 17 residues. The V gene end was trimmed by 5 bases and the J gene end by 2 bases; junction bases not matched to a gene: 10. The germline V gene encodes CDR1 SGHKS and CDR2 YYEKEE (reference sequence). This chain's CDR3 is CASRLTAGTGAGNTIYF. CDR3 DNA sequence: TGTGCCAGCAGACTTACTGCCGGGACAGGGGCTGGAAACACCATATATTTT.

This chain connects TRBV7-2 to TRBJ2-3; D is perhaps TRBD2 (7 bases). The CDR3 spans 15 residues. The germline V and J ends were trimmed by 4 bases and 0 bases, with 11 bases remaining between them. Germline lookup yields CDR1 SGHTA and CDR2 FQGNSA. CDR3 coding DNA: TGTGCCAGCAGCTCGGGGGGCCCTAGCACAGATACGCAGTATTTT. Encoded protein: CASSSGGPSTDTQYF.

CDR3 amino acids: CASTGGGGYEQYF. The CDR3 coding sequence is TGTGCCAGCACAGGCGGGGGGGGCTACGAGCAGTACTTC. The chain links TRBV6-5 to TRBJ2-7; 9 nucleotides agree with TRBD2. The CDR3 contains 13 residues. CDR1 and CDR2 from the germline V gene are MNHEY and SVGAGI. With V trimmed by 7 bases and J by 3 bases, 4 bases remained unmatched.

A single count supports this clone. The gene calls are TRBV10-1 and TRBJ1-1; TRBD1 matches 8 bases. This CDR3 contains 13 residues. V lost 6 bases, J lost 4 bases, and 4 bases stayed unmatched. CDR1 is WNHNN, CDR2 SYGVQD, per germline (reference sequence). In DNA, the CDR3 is TGCGCCAGCAGCGAGGACAGGGCCACTGAAGCTTTCTTT. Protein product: CASSEDRATEAFF.

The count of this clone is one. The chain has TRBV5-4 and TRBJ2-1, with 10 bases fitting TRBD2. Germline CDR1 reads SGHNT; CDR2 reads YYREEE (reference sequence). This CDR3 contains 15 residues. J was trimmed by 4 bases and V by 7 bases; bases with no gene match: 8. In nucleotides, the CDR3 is TGTGCCAGCGGCACCGGGACTAGCGAGTACAATGAGCAGTTCTTC. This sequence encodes CASGTGTSEYNEQFF.

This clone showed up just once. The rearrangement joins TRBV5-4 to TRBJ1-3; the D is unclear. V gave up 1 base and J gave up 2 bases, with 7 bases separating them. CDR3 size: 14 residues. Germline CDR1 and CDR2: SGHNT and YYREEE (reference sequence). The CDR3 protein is CASSLWRAGNTIYF. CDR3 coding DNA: TGTGCCAGCAGCTTGTGGCGGGCTGGAAACACCATATATTTT.

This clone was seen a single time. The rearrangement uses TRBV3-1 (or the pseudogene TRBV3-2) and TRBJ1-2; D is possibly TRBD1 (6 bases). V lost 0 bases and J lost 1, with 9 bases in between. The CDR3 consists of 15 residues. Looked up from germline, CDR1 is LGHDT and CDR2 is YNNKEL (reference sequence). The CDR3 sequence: CASSQEAGDNYGYTF. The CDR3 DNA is TGTGCCAGCAGCCAAGAGGCAGGGGATAACTATGGCTACACCTTC.

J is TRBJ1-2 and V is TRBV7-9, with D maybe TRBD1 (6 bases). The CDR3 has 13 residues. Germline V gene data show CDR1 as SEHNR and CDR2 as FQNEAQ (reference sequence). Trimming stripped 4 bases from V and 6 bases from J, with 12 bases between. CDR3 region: CASSWAQGDGYTF. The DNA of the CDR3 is TGTGCCAGCAGCTGGGCACAGGGTGATGGCTACACCTTC.